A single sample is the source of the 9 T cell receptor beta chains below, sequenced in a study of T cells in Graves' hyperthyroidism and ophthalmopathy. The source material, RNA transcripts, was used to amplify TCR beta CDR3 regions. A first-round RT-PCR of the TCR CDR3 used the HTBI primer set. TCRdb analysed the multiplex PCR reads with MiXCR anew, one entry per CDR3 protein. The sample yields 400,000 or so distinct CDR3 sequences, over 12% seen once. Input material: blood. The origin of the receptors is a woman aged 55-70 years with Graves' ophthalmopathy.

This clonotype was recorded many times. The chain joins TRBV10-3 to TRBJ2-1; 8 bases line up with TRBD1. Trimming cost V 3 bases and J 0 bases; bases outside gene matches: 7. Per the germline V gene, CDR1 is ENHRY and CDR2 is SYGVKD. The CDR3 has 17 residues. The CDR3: CAISEMDRVLSYNEQFF. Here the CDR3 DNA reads TGTGCCATCAGTGAAATGGACAGGGTACTCTCCTACAATGAGCAGTTCTTC.

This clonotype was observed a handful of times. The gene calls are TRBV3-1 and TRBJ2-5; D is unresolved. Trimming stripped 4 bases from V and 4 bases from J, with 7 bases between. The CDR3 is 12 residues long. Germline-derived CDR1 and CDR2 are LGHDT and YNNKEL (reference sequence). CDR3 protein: CASSRDTETQYF. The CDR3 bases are TGTGCCAGCAGCCGGGATACAGAGACCCAGTACTTC.

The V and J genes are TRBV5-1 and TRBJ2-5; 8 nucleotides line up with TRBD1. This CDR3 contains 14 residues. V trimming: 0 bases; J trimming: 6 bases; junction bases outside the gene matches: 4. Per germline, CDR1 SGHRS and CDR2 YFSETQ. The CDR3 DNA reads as TGCGCCAGCAGCTTGGAGACAGGGGCGCAGACCCAGTACTTC. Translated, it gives CASSLETGAQTQYF.

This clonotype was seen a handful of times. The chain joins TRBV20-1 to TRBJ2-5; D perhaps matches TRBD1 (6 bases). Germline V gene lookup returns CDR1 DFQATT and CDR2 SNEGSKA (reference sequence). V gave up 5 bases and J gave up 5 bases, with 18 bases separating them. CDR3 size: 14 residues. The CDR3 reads CSAFSLQGGETQYF. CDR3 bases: TGCAGTGCTTTCTCCTTACAGGGCGGCGAGACCCAGTACTTC.

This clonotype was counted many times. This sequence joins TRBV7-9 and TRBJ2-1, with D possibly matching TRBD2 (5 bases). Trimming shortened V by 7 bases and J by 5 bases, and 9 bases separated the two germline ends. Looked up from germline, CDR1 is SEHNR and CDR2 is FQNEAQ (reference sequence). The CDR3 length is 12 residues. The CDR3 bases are TGTGCCAGCACCTTTAGCGACAATGAGCAGTTCTTC. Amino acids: CASTFSDNEQFF.

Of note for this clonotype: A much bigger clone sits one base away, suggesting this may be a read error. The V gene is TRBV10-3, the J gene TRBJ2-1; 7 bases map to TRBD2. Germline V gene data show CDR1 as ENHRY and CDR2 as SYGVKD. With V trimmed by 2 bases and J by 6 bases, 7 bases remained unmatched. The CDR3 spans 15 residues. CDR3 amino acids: CAISEGLEGSNEQFF. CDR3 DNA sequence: TGTGCCATCAGTGAGGGACTAGAGGGTTCCAATGAGCAGTTCTTC.

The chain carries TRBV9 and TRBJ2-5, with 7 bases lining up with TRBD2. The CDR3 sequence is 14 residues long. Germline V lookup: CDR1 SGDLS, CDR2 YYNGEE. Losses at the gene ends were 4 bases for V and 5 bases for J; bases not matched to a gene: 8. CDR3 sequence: CASSPSVGGETQYF. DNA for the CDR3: TGTGCCAGCAGCCCATCGGTGGGGGGGGAGACCCAGTACTTC.

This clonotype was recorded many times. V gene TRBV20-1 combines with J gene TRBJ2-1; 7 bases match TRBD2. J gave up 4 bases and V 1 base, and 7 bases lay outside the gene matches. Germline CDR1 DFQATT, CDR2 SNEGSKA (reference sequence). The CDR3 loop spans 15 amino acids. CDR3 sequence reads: CSARGGLAEYNEQFF. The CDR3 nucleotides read TGCAGTGCTAGAGGGGGCCTAGCGGAATACAATGAGCAGTTCTTC.

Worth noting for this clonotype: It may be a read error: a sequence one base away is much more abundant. The CDR3 coding sequence is TGTGCCAGCAGCCAAGAAGTTGGGGATGGCGAAAAACTGTTTTTT. This sequence encodes CASSQEVGDGEKLFF. This sequence joins TRBV3-1 and TRBJ1-4; the D is unclear. The CDR3 runs 15 residues. CDR1 is LGHDT, CDR2 YNNKEL, per germline (reference sequence). V was trimmed by 0 bases and J by 8 bases, leaving 13 bases between them.